This is a list of T cell receptor beta chains from one sample in a study of memory CD4+ T cells and cytomegalovirus serostatus. Libraries were prepared by immunoSEQ multiplex PCR; TCRdb keeps only in-frame clonotypes and omits some of them. The table has around 53,000 clones, over 70% seen once; the top ten hold roughly 2%. Sequenced input: memory CD4+ T cells from blood. These receptors were taken from an adult in good health and CMV-seropositive. The CDR3 runs from the conserved cysteine through the conserved F or W. A D gene is named only where the DNA matches it firmly. Not every row has a clone size; where given, it reads once, few, many or a size class.

>TRBJ2-5|TRBD1|TRBV7-3|-
CASSLSGTGAETQYF
TGTGCCAGCAGCTTGTCGGGGACAGGGGCAGAGACCCAGTACTTC
>TRBJ2-3|-|TRBV7-2|-
CASSPQGGADTQYF
TGTGCCAGCAGCCCCCAGGGGGGAGCAGATACGCAGTATTTT
>TRBJ1-6|-|TRBV15|-
CATSRGPNLGSPLHF
TGTGCCACCAGCAGAGGTCCAAACCTCGGTTCACCCCTCCACTTT
>TRBJ2-7|-|TRBV6-7|-
CASSYEADPYEQYF
TGTGCCAGCAGTTACGAGGCAGATCCATACGAGCAGTACTTC
>TRBJ2-3|-|TRBV2|once
CASSGPTSPDTQYF
TGTGCCAGCAGTGGGCCTACTTCCCCAGATACGCAGTATTTT
>TRBJ2-5|TRBD2|TRBV7-2|-
CASSLELAGGRETQYF
TGTGCCAGCAGCTTAGAACTAGCGGGAGGGCGGGAGACCCAGTACTTC
>TRBJ2-5|-|TRBV28|once
CASSLRVGGAETQYF
TGTGCCAGCAGTTTAAGGGTCGGGGGAGCAGAGACCCAGTACTTC
>TRBJ2-4|-|TRBV28|-
CASSFWGRGVENIQYF
TGTGCCAGCAGCTTCTGGGGGCGAGGGGTGGAGAACATTCAGTACTTC
>TRBJ1-2|-|TRBV7-2|-
CASSLTRTNSDYGYTF
TGTGCCAGCAGCTTGACTCGGACGAATTCCGACTATGGCTACACCTTC
>TRBJ1-1|-|TRBV11-2|few
CASSLEGTMGTEAFF
TGTGCCAGCAGCTTAGAAGGGACAATGGGGACTGAAGCTTTCTTT
>TRBJ1-3|-|TRBV4-3|-
CASSQEGSGNTIYF
TGCGCCAGCAGCCAAGAGGGCTCTGGAAACACCATATATTTT
>TRBJ1-1|-|TRBV5-4|-
CASSLGGEAFF
TGTGCCAGCAGCCTAGGGGGTGAAGCTTTCTTT
>TRBJ1-2|TRBD1|TRBV4-1|-
CASSQARGQDYGYTF
TGCGCCAGCAGCCAGGCGAGGGGACAGGATTATGGCTACACCTTC
>TRBJ1-2|TRBD1|TRBV27|-
CASSRRQGYGYTF
TGTGCCAGCAGTCGGCGACAGGGTTATGGCTACACCTTC
>TRBJ2-1|TRBD2|TRBV5-1|-
CASSPGGSRDYEQFF
TGCGCCAGCAGCCCGGGGGGAAGTAGGGACTATGAGCAGTTCTTC
>TRBJ1-5|TRBD1|TRBV28|-
CACFSGTGGNQPQHF
TGTGCCTGTTTCTCCGGGACAGGGGGCAATCAGCCCCAGCATTTT
>TRBJ1-2|-|TRBV27|-
CASSLRGGRGYGYTF
TGTGCCAGCAGTCTCCGGGGAGGTCGCGGCTATGGCTACACCTTC
>TRBJ2-1|-|TRBV7-2|-
CASSPTGYYNEQFF
TGTGCCAGCAGCCCCACGGGCTATTACAATGAGCAGTTCTTC
>TRBJ2-5|-|TRBV4-2|-
CASSQDVSQETQYF
TGTGCCAGCAGCCAAGATGTCTCCCAAGAGACCCAGTACTTC
>TRBJ1-2|TRBD1|TRBV6-1|-
CASSEARDRGRGYTF
TGTGCCAGCAGTGAAGCCCGGGACAGGGGTCGAGGCTACACCTTC
>TRBJ1-2|TRBD1|TRBV28|-
CASSSGQGYGYTF
TGTGCCAGCAGTTCGGGACAGGGCTATGGCTACACCTTC
>TRBJ2-3|TRBD1|TRBV28|-
CASSFFRTGGTDTQYF
TGTGCCAGCAGTTTTTTCAGGACAGGGGGCACAGATACGCAGTATTTT
>TRBJ2-5|TRBD2|TRBV7-2|-
CASSSTGRVETQYF
TGTGCCAGCAGCTCGACTGGGAGGGTAGAGACCCAGTACTTC
>TRBJ2-1|-|TRBV5-1|-
CASSLGASRLNEQFF
TGCGCCAGCAGCTTGGGGGCTTCCCGGCTAAATGAGCAGTTCTTC
>TRBJ2-1|TRBD1|TRBV6-5|-
CASGRGTGDNEQFF
TGTGCCAGCGGGCGCGGGACAGGGGACAATGAGCAGTTCTTC
>TRBJ2-1|-|TRBV27|-
CASSSRTSNEQFF
TGTGCCAGCAGTTCCCGCACTAGCAATGAGCAGTTCTTC
>TRBJ2-1|TRBD2|TRBV10-3|-
CAISESGGGYHNEQFF
TGTGCCATCAGTGAGTCCGGCGGGGGTTACCACAATGAGCAGTTCTTC
>TRBJ2-2|TRBD1|TRBV11-2|-
CASSFTGGGIGELFF
TGTGCCAGCAGTTTTACAGGGGGCGGGATAGGGGAGCTGTTTTTT
>TRBJ1-4|-|TRBV13|-
CASSRSTAATNEKLFF
TGTGCCAGCAGCCGTTCTACTGCTGCAACTAATGAAAAACTGTTTTTT
>TRBJ2-2|-|TRBV5-1|-
CASSSRSYTGELFF
TGCGCCAGCAGCTCTCGGAGCTACACCGGGGAGCTGTTTTTT
>TRBJ2-2|TRBD2|TRBV10-2|-
CASSPSGGTGELFF
TGCGCCAGCAGTCCTAGCGGGGGGACCGGGGAGCTGTTTTTT
>TRBJ1-5|-|TRBV7-2|-
CASSSQGSSNQPQHF
TGTGCCAGCAGCTCCCAGGGGAGTAGCAATCAGCCCCAGCATTTT
>TRBJ1-2|-|TRBV5-5|-
CASSLDGNYGYTF
TGTGCCAGCAGTCTAGACGGTAACTATGGCTACACCTTC
>TRBJ2-7|-|TRBV28|few
CASSPLGLGTYEQYF
TGTGCCAGCAGTCCGCTCGGGCTAGGCACTTACGAGCAGTACTTC
>TRBJ1-1|-|TRBV11-2|-
CASSFTVEAFF
TGTGCCAGCAGCTTTACAGTAGAAGCTTTCTTT
>TRBJ2-1|TRBD1|TRBV7-9|-
CASSLGRDRVLNEQFF
TGTGCCAGCAGCTTAGGCCGGGACAGGGTGCTTAATGAGCAGTTCTTC
>TRBJ2-1|-|TRBV30|-
CAWSSRIPYNEQFF
TGTGCCTGGAGTTCTCGGATTCCCTACAATGAGCAGTTCTTC
>TRBJ2-1|-|TRBV30|-
CAWSTGLFGEQFF
TGTGCCTGGAGTACGGGACTTTTCGGGGAGCAGTTCTTC
>TRBJ2-3|-|TRBV11-2|-
CASSWSMGADTQYF
TGTGCCAGCAGCTGGAGCATGGGAGCAGATACGCAGTATTTT
>TRBJ1-5|-|TRBV19|-
CASKGRTWGQHF
TGTGCCAGTAAAGGGCGAACATGGGGCCAGCATTTT
>TRBJ2-2|TRBD2|TRBV28|few
CASTRGGTSGNTGELFF
TGTGCCAGCACACGGGGGGGGACTAGCGGAAACACCGGGGAGCTGTTTTTT